The rows below give T cell receptor beta chains drawn from one sample of a study of T-cell memory formation after mild COVID-19. Using its own MiXCR run on the 5' RACE reads, TCRdb lists one record per CDR3 protein. The sample consists of more than 150,000 distinct CDR3 sequences, roughly 12% of them appearing once. The sequenced sample was PBMCs or a T cell subset sorted from them (not recorded which). These TCRs come from a man between 18 and 29 years old who had mild COVID-19 (a few samples of this study predate the infection). Cell type and time point are not known. Both conserved end residues are part of each CDR3. Each record gives: clone size, V gene, D gene, J gene, CDR3 DNA, CDR3 protein. D genes are given only for firm matches. Clone size, where shown, is once, few, many, or a class for clones that have expanded.

>many|TRBV29-1|-|TRBJ1-3
TGCAGCCCGACTATGGGGGGAACCTCTGGAAACACCATATATTTT
CSPTMGGTSGNTIYF
>many|TRBV27|TRBD2|TRBJ2-5
TGTGCCAGCACTCCCCTCGGGACTAGCGGGGCTTTGGGAGAGACCCAGTACTTC
CASTPLGTSGALGETQYF
>-|TRBV29-1|TRBD1|TRBJ1-2
TGCAGCGTTGTCCTCGGGGACAGGGGGCACTATGGCTACACCTTC
CSVVLGDRGHYGYTF
>many|TRBV5-6|-|TRBJ2-5
TGTGCCAGCAGCTTGTGGGGAGAGACCCAGTACTTC
CASSLWGETQYF
>few|TRBV9|-|TRBJ2-3
TGTGCCAGCAGCGTAAGCCCACGGCGCACAGATACGCAGTATTTT
CASSVSPRRTDTQYF
>few|TRBV6-2/TRBV6-3|-|TRBJ2-7
TGTGCCAGCAGACCCGACAGCTACGAGCAGTACTTC
CASRPDSYEQYF
>-|TRBV7-2|TRBD2|TRBJ2-1
TGTGCCAGCAGCCCGAGCGGGACCTCCTACAATGAGCAGTTCTTC
CASSPSGTSYNEQFF
>many|TRBV4-2|TRBD1|TRBJ1-6
TGTGCCAGCAGCCAAGAAGGTGGGACAGGGAATTCACCCCTCCACTTT
CASSQEGGTGNSPLHF
>few|TRBV7-9|-|TRBJ1-1
TGTGCCAGCAGCTTAGGGCAGGGCCTTGAAGCTTTCTTT
CASSLGQGLEAFF
>-|TRBV19|TRBD2|TRBJ2-4
TGTGCCAGTAGTTCTAGCGGAGAGGCCGAAAACATTCAGTACTTC
CASSSSGEAENIQYF
>few|TRBV6-6|-|TRBJ1-5
TGTGCCAGCAAGGGGGGGGCGGGCAATCAGCCCCAGCATTTT
CASKGGAGNQPQHF
>many|TRBV7-9|TRBD2|TRBJ2-5
TGTGCCAGCAGCTTATTCGGGGGGCAAGAGACCCAGTACTTC
CASSLFGGQETQYF
>-|TRBV6-6|-|TRBJ1-5
TGTGCCAGCAGTGACTATGGGGCCCTCAATCAGCCCCAGCATTTT
CASSDYGALNQPQHF
>-|TRBV10-3|-|TRBJ1-1
TGTGCCATCAGTGGTGCTGGAGAGAACACTGAAGCTTTCTTT
CAISGAGENTEAFF
>few|TRBV6-6|-|TRBJ1-1
TGTGCCAGCACAATACAGGGAACCGAAGCTTTCTTT
CASTIQGTEAFF
>many|TRBV5-1|-|TRBJ1-1
TGCGCCAGCAGGGCGGGACACCAGAACACTGAAGCTTTCTTT
CASRAGHQNTEAFF
>many|TRBV28|-|TRBJ1-5
TGTGCCAGCAGTTATTACCGGCAGCCCCAGCATTTT
CASSYYRQPQHF
>-|TRBV5-6|-|TRBJ2-1
TGTGCCAGCAGACGGGGAGGGGGCGGCTCCTACAATGAGCAGTTCTTC
CASRRGGGGSYNEQFF
>-|TRBV10-3|TRBD1|TRBJ2-1
TGTGCCATCAGTCACGACAGGGGGCAGAATGAGCAGTTCTTC
CAISHDRGQNEQFF
>-|TRBV28|-|TRBJ2-5
TGTGCCAGCGTCAGGGGAATCCAAGAGACCCAGTACTTC
CASVRGIQETQYF
>many|TRBV20-1|-|TRBJ1-5
TGCAGTGCACTAAACTCCGGGACCTCCTTTTATAGCAATCAGCCCCAGCATTTT
CSALNSGTSFYSNQPQHF
>few|TRBV7-9|-|TRBJ1-4
TGTGCCAGCAGCCCCCGCAATGAAAAACTGTTTTTT
CASSPRNEKLFF
>few|TRBV10-3|TRBD1|TRBJ1-2
TGTGCCATCAGTGATTGGGTACAGGGGGACGGCTACACCTTC
CAISDWVQGDGYTF
>few|TRBV9|-|TRBJ2-1
TGTGCCAGCAGCGTAGATCTGGGGCCGGGTCGGCAGTTCTTC
CASSVDLGPGRQFF
>-|TRBV20-1|-|TRBJ1-5
TGCAGTGCCTGGTCGGGGGGATCGGGTCAGCCCCAGCATTTT
CSAWSGGSGQPQHF
>many|TRBV7-3|TRBD2|TRBJ2-5
TGTGCCAGCAGCCGGACTAGCGGGGGCTTAGAGACCCAGTACTTC
CASSRTSGGLETQYF
>many|TRBV12-3/TRBV12-4|-|TRBJ1-2
TGTGCCAGCAGTGGGGTCCAGGCAGCTGGCTACACCTTC
CASSGVQAAGYTF
>many|TRBV7-2|-|TRBJ1-4
TGTGCCAGCAGCCCGCGACGAGGACTATACTATAATGAAAAACTGTTTTTT
CASSPRRGLYYNEKLFF
>-|TRBV4-1|TRBD2|TRBJ2-1
TGCGCCAGCAGCCAATCCCGGACTAGCGGGGGGAATAATGAGCAGTTCTTC
CASSQSRTSGGNNEQFF
>few|TRBV11-3|TRBD2|TRBJ2-3
TGTGCCAGCAGCCCTAACCCTAGCGGGGGGGCAGATACGCAGTATTTT
CASSPNPSGGADTQYF
>few|TRBV12-3/TRBV12-4|-|TRBJ1-2
TGTGCCAGCAGCATCCGGGACGGAAACTATGGCTACACCTTC
CASSIRDGNYGYTF
>many|TRBV7-2|-|TRBJ2-4
TGTGCCAGCAGCCGCGAGGGGACTAAAAACATTCAGTACTTC
CASSREGTKNIQYF
>few|TRBV12-3/TRBV12-4|-|TRBJ2-3
TGTGCCAGCAGACCAAACAGGGTGGTCGATACGCAGTATTTT
CASRPNRVVDTQYF
>few|TRBV5-1|TRBD1|TRBJ1-1
TGCGCCAGCAGCTGGGGACAGGGCACTGAAGCTTTCTTT
CASSWGQGTEAFF
>few|TRBV7-2|-|TRBJ2-2
TGTGCCAGCGTGGCAGGAGGGAACACCGGGGAGCTGTTTTTT
CASVAGGNTGELFF
>few|TRBV7-9|-|TRBJ1-5
TGTGCCAGCAGCCCTGACAAAACTAGCAATCAGCCCCAGCATTTT
CASSPDKTSNQPQHF
>-|TRBV4-3|-|TRBJ2-3
TGCGCCAGCAGCCGAGAGCGGAGTGCAGATACGCAGTATTTT
CASSRERSADTQYF
>few|TRBV10-3|TRBD2|TRBJ2-7
TGTGCCATCAGGCCCGGGGGGATTTACGAGCAGTACTTC
CAIRPGGIYEQYF
>few|TRBV20-1|-|TRBJ1-6
TGCAGTGCCTTGAGAGTTCACAATTCACCCCTCCACTTT
CSALRVHNSPLHF
>-|TRBV4-3|TRBD1|TRBJ2-7
TGCGCCAGCAGCCAGGAGACAGGGTCCGAGCAGTACTTC
CASSQETGSEQYF
>many|TRBV18|-|TRBJ1-2
TGTGCCAGCTCACCACCGCCAGGGGCGAACTATGGCTACACCTTC
CASSPPPGANYGYTF
>many|TRBV4-3|-|TRBJ2-5
TGCGCCAGCAGCCAAGCCGGGGGAATTCAAGAGACCCAGTACTTC
CASSQAGGIQETQYF
>few|TRBV7-4|-|TRBJ2-3
TGTGCCAGCAGCTTACCAGAATTACAGCATAGCGCAGATACGCAGTATTTT
CASSLPELQHSADTQYF
>few|TRBV6-4|-|TRBJ1-5
TGTGCCAGCAGTGACTCTTCCGGACAGCCTAATTATAGCAATCAGCCCCAGCATTTT
CASSDSSGQPNYSNQPQHF
>-|TRBV20-1|-|TRBJ1-1
TGCAGTGCGGGAGGGGCGAACACTGAAGCTTTCTTT
CSAGGANTEAFF
>few|TRBV25-1|TRBD1|TRBJ1-6
TGTGCCAGCAGTGTAACAGGGGTTAATTCACCCCTCCACTTT
CASSVTGVNSPLHF
>-|TRBV7-3|-|TRBJ2-1
TGTGCCAGCAGCTTATCCAGACAGTCCTACAATGAGCAGTTCTTC
CASSLSRQSYNEQFF
>-|TRBV6-6|-|TRBJ1-3
TGTGCCAGCAGTTACTCCCTCTCTGGAAACACCATATATTTT
CASSYSLSGNTIYF
>many|TRBV6-2/TRBV6-3|-|TRBJ2-5
TGTGCCAGCAGCTACAGGGAAGAGACCCAGTACTTC
CASSYREETQYF
>-|TRBV7-2|-|TRBJ1-4
TGTGCCAGCAGCTTACCCCAGGGAGAAAAACTGTTTTTT
CASSLPQGEKLFF
>few|TRBV5-6|TRBD1|TRBJ1-2
TGTGCCAGCAGCTTCGGACAGGCCAACTATGGCTACACCTTC
CASSFGQANYGYTF
>few|TRBV9|TRBD1|TRBJ2-3
TGTGCCAGCAGCCCGGGGACAGGAAATAGGGTGGATACGCAGTATTTT
CASSPGTGNRVDTQYF
>few|TRBV6-5|-|TRBJ2-3
TGTGCCAGCAGTTACTCCCCCGAAGTAGGGGCAGAAAGCACAGATACGCAGTATTTT
CASSYSPEVGAESTDTQYF
>-|TRBV29-1|-|TRBJ2-3
TGCAGCGGAGGATCGGGCGGCGGCACAGATACGCAGTATTTT
CSGGSGGGTDTQYF